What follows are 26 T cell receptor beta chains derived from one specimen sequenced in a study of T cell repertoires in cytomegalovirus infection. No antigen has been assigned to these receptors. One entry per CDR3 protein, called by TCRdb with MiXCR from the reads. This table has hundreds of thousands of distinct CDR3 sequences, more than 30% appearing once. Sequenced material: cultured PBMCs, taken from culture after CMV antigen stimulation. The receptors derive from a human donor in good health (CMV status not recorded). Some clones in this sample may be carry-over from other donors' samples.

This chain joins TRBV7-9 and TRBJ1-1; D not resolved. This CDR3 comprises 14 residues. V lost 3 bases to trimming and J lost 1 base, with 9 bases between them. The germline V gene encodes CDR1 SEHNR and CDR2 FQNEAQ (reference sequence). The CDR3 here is CASSFDPANTEAFF. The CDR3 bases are TGTGCCAGCAGCTTCGACCCGGCGAACACTGAAGCTTTCTTT.

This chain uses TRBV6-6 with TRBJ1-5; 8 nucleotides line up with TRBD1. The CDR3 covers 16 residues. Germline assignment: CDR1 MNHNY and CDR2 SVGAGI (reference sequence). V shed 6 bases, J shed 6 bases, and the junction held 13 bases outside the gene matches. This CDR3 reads CASSPGQGWEGQPQHF. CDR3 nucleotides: TGTGCCAGCAGCCCTGGACAGGGTTGGGAGGGTCAGCCCCAGCATTTT.

Written as DNA, the CDR3 is TGTGCCAGCAGTTACGGCCGGGACAGTAATTCACCCCTCCACTTT. Encoded protein: CASSYGRDSNSPLHF. V is TRBV6-6 and J is TRBJ1-6; 7 nucleotides agree with TRBD1. Per the germline V gene, CDR1 is MNHNY and CDR2 is SVGAGI (reference sequence). CDR3 length: 15 amino acids. The V and J ends lost 2 bases and 6 bases, in that order; junction bases with no gene match: 4.

The CDR3 here is CASSLRPPRQGSPLHF. The DNA for the CDR3 is TGTGCCAGCAGCTTAAGGCCCCCCCGACAGGGTTCACCCCTCCACTTT. The chain recombines TRBV7-2 with TRBJ1-6; 7 bases fit TRBD1. The CDR3 loop spans 16 amino acids. V trimming: 2 bases; J trimming: 9 bases; junction bases outside the gene matches: 10. Germline-derived CDR1 and CDR2 are SGHTA and FQGNSA.

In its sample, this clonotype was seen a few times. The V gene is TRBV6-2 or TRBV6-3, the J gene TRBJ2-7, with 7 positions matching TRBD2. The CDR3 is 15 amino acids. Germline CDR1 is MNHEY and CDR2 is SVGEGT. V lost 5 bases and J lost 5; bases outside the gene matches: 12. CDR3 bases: TGTGCCAGCAGTACGGCGTGGGAGGGAACCAACGAGCAGTACTTC. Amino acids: CASSTAWEGTNEQYF.

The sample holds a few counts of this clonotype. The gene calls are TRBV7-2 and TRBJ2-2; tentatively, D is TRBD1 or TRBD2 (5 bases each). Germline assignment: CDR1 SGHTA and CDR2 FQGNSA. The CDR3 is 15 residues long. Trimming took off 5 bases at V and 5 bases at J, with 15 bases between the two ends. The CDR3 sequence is CASSHQLGETGELFF. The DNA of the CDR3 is TGTGCCAGCAGCCACCAACTAGGGGAAACCGGGGAGCTGTTTTTT. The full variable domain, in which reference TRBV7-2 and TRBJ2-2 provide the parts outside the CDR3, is GAGVSQSPSNKVTEKGKDVELRCDPISGHTALYWYRQSLGQGLEFLIYFQGNSAPDKSGLPSDRFSAERTGGSVSTLTIQRTQQEDSAVYLCASSHQLGETGELFFGEGSRLTVL.

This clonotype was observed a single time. CDR3 coding DNA: TGTGCCAGCAGTCCCCGGGACGGACGAGCGGAGACCCAGTACTTC. It is translated as CASSPRDGRAETQYF. The J gene is TRBJ2-5, the V gene TRBV6-5, with D possibly called TRBD1 or TRBD2 (5 bases each). Trimming stripped 5 bases from V and 5 bases from J, with 18 bases between. CDR3 size: 15 residues. CDR1 is MNHEY, CDR2 SVGAGI, per germline.

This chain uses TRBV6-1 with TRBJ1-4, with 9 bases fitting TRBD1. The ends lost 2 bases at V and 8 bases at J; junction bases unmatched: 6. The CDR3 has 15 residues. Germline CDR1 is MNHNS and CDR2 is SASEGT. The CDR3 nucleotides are TGTGCCAGCAGTGAAATACAGGGGGCAAGGGAAAAACTGTTTTTT. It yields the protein CASSEIQGAREKLFF.

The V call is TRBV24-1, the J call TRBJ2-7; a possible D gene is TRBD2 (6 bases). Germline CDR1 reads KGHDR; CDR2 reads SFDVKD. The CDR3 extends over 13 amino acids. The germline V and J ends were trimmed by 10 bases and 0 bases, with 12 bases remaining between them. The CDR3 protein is CATTDGSSYEQYF. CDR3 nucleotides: TGTGCCACTACAGACGGGAGCTCCTACGAGCAGTACTTC.

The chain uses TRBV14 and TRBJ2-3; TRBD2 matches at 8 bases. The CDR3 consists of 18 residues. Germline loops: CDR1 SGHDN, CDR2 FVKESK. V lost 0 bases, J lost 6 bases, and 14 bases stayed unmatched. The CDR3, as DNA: TGTGCCAGCAGCCAAGATCTAGGTCTAGCGGGCCTGCAGGATACGCAGTATTTT. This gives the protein CASSQDLGLAGLQDTQYF.

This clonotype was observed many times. This CDR3 is CASSPGTTVQQYF. In DNA form, the CDR3 reads TGTGCCAGCAGCCCCGGGACTACCGTTCAACAGTATTTT. The chain is built from TRBV7-2 and TRBJ2-3; 7 bases match TRBD2. V lost 5 bases to trimming and J lost 12 bases; unmatched junction nucleotides: 11. Germline CDR1 SGHTA, CDR2 FQGNSA. The CDR3 is made up of 13 amino acids.

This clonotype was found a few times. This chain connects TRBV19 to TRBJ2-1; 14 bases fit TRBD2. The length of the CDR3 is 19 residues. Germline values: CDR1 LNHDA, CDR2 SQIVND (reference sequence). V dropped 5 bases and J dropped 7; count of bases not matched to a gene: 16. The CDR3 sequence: CASSLRTSGRSLLRNEQFF. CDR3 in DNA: TGTGCCAGTAGTCTCCGGACTAGCGGGAGGAGTCTTCTAAGAAATGAGCAGTTCTTC. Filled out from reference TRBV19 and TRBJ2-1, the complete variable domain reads DGGITQSPKYLFRKEGQNVTLSCEQNLNHDAMYWYRQDPGQGLRLIYYSQIVNDFQKGDIAEGYSVSREKKESFPLTVTSAQKNPTAFYLCASSLRTSGRSLLRNEQFFGPGTRLTVL.

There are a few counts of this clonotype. This chain's CDR3 is CASSSVIQLTAGAANEQYF. The CDR3 region has the DNA TGTGCCAGCAGCTCAGTGATACAGCTTACCGCGGGTGCAGCGAACGAGCAGTACTTC. The chain has TRBV7-2 and TRBJ2-7; D is possibly TRBD2 (5 bases). Trimming removed 4 bases at V and 5 bases at J, with 30 bases between. The V gene's germline CDR1 is SGHTA and CDR2 FQGNSA. The CDR3 loop spans 19 amino acids.

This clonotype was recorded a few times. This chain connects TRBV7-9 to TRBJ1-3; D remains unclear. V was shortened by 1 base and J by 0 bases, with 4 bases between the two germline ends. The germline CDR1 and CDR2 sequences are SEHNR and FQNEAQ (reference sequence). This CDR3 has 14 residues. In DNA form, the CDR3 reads TGTGCCAGCAGCTTAGTAGTCTCTGGAAACACCATATATTTT. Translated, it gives CASSLVVSGNTIYF.

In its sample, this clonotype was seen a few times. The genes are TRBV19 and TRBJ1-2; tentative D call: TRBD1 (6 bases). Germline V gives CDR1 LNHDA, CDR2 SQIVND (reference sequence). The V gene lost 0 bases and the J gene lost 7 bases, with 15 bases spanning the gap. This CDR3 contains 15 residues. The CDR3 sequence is CASSIDPRGRFGYTF. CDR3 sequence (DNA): TGTGCCAGTAGTATAGATCCCCGGGGGCGTTTTGGCTACACCTTC.

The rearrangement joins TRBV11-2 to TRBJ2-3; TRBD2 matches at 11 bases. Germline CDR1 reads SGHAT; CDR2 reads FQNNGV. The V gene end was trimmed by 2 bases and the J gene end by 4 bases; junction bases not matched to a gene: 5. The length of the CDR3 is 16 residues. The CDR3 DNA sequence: TGTGCCAGCAGCTTATCACTTAGCGGGGGGGCAGATACGCAGTATTTT. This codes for CASSLSLSGGADTQYF.

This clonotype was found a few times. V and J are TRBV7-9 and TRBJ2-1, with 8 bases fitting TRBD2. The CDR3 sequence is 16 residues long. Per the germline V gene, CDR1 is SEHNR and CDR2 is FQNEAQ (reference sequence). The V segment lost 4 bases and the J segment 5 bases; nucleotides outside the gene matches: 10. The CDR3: CASSSPPGLGDNEQFF. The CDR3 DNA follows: TGTGCCAGCAGCTCGCCGCCGGGACTAGGGGACAATGAGCAGTTCTTC. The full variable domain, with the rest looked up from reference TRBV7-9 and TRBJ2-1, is DTGVSQNPRHKITKRGQNVTFRCDPISEHNRLYWYRQTLGQGPEFLTYFQNEAQLEKSRLLSDRFSAERPKGSFSTLEIQRTEQGDSAMYLCASSSPPGLGDNEQFFGPGTRLTVL.

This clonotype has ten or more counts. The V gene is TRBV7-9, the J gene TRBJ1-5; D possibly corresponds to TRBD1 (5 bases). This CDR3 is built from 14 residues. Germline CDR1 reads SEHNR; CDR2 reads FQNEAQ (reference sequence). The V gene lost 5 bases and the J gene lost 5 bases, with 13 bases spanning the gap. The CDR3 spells CASSQLGRDQPQHF. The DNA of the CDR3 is TGTGCCAGCAGCCAACTGGGACGAGATCAGCCCCAGCATTTT.

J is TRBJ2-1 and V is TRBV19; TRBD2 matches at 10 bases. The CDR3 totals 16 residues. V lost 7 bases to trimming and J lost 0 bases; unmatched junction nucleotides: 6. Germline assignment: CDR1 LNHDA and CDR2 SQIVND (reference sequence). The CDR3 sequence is CASTKLAGSSYNEQFF. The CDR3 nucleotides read TGTGCCAGTACCAAACTAGCGGGGAGCTCCTACAATGAGCAGTTCTTC.

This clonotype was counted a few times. The CDR3 reads CASRRTSGRSYSTDTQYF. CDR3 nucleotides: TGTGCCAGCAGAAGGACTAGCGGGAGGTCTTATAGCACAGATACGCAGTATTTT. The chain couples TRBV2 to TRBJ2-3, with TRBD2 matching over 14 bases. Looked up from germline, CDR1 is SNHLY and CDR2 is FYNNEI. This CDR3 spans 18 amino acids. The V segment lost 6 bases and the J segment 0 bases; nucleotides outside the gene matches: 8.

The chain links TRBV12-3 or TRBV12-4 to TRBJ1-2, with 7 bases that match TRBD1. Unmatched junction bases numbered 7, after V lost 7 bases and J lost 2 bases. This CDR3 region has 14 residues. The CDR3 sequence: CASTWDSKNYGYTF. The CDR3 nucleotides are TGTGCCAGCACTTGGGACAGCAAGAACTATGGCTACACCTTC.

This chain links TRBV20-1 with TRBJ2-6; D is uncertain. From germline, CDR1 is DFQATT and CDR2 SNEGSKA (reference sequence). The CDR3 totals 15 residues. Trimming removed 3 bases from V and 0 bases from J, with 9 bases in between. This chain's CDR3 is CSASSGFSGANVLTF. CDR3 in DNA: TGCAGTGCTAGCTCCGGTTTCTCTGGGGCCAACGTCCTGACTTTC.

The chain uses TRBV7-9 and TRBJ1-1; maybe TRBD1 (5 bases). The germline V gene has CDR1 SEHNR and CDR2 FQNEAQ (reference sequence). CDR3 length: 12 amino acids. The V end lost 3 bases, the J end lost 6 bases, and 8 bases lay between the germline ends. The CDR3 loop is CASSFRGAEAFF. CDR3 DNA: TGTGCCAGCAGCTTTCGGGGGGCTGAAGCTTTCTTT. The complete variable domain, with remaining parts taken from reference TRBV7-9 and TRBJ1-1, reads DTGVSQNPRHKITKRGQNVTFRCDPISEHNRLYWYRQTLGQGPEFLTYFQNEAQLEKSRLLSDRFSAERPKGSFSTLEIQRTEQGDSAMYLCASSFRGAEAFFGQGTRLTVV.

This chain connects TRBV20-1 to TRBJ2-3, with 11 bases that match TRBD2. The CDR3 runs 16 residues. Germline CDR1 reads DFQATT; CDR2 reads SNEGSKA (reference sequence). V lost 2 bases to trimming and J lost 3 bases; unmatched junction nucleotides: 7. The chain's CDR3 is CSARSLTSGRTDTQYF. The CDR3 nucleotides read TGCAGTGCTAGAAGCCTAACTAGCGGGAGAACAGATACGCAGTATTTT.

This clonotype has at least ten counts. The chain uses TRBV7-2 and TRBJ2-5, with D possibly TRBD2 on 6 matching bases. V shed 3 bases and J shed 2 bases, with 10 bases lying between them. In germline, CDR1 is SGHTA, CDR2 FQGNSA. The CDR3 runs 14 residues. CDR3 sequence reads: CASSFKGLQETQYF. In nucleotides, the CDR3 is TGTGCCAGCAGCTTCAAGGGACTTCAAGAGACCCAGTACTTC. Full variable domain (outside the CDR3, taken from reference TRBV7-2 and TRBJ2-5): GAGVSQSPSNKVTEKGKDVELRCDPISGHTALYWYRQSLGQGLEFLIYFQGNSAPDKSGLPSDRFSAERTGGSVSTLTIQRTQQEDSAVYLCASSFKGLQETQYFGPGTRLLVL.

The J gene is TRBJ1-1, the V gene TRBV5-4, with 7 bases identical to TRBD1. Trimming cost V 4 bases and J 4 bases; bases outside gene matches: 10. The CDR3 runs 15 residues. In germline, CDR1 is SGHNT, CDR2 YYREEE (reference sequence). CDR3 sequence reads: CASSQGGTVGTEAFF. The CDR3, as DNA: TGTGCCAGCAGCCAGGGGGGGACAGTCGGCACTGAAGCTTTCTTT. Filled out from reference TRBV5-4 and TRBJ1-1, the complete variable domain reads ETGVTQSPTHLIKTRGQQVTLRCSSQSGHNTVSWYQQALGQGPQFIFQYYREEENGRGNFPPRFSGLQFPNYSSELNVNALELDDSALYLCASSQGGTVGTEAFFGQGTRLTVV.